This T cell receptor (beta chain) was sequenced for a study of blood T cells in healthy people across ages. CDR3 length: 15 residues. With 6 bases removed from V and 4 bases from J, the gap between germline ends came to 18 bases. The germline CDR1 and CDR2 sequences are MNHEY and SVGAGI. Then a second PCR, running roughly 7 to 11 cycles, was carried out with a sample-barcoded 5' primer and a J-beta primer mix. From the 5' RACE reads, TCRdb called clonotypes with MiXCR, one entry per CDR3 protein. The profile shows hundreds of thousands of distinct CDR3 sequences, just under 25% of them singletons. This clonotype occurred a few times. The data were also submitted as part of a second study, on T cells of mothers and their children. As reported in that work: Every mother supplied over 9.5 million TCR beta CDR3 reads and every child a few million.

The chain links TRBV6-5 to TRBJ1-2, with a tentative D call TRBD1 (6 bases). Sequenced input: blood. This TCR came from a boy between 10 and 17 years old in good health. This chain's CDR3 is CASRTLDSDFYGYTF. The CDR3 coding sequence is TGTGCCAGCAGAACTTTGGACAGTGACTTCTATGGCTACACCTTC.